This T cell receptor beta chain was observed in a study of cytomegalovirus exposure and HLA in healthy donors. V shed 0 bases and J 1 base; nucleotides not matched to a gene: 6. The germline V gene has CDR1 GTSNPN and CDR2 SVGIG (reference sequence). This CDR3 has 15 residues. PCR primers comprised 60 Vbeta and 13 Jbeta primers. Libraries were prepared by immunoSEQ multiplex PCR; TCRdb keeps only in-frame clonotypes and omits some of them. The sample contains about 120,000 clones, 70% to 85% of which appear only once. Donors in the study were healthy people who gave bone marrow. Despite likely unrecorded immune exposures, the donors were nominally healthy at the time of sampling. General study points: Looking again later, the authors saw that most CMV-associated TCR beta chains seemed HLA-restricted.

As concerns this clone: Its cognate antigen is unknown.

The clonotype was recovered from a human donor in good health. The genes are TRBV30 and TRBJ2-7; the match to TRBD1 covers 7 bases. The source material was PBMCs. Here the CDR3 reads CAWSVPRGPSYEQYF. The CDR3 DNA follows: TGTGCCTGGAGTGTACCGAGGGGGCCTTCCTACGAGCAGTACTTC. The full variable domain, its missing parts supplied by reference TRBV30 and TRBJ2-7, is SQTIHQWPATLVQPVGSPLSLECTVEGTSNPNLYWYRQAAGRGLQLLFYSVGIGQISSEVPQNLSASRPQDRQFILSSKKLLLSDSGFYLCAWSVPRGPSYEQYFGPGTRLTVT.